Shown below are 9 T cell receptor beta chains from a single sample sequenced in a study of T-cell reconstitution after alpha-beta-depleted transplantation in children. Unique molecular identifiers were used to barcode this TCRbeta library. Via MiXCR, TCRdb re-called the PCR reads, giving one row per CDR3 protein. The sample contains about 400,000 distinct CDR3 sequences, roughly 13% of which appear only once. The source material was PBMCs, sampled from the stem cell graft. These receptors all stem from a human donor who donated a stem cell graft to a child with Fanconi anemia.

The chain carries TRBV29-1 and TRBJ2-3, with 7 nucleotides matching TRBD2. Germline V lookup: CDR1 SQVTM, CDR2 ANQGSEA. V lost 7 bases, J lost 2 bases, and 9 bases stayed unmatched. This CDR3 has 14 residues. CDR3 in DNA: TGCAGCGCGAGCGGGACCGTCTACACAGATACGCAGTATTTT. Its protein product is CSASGTVYTDTQYF.

The DNA for the CDR3 is TGTGCCATCAGCCCCGGACAGGGGGTGAACACTGAAGCTTTCTTT. Protein product: CAISPGQGVNTEAFF. The chain is built from TRBV10-3 and TRBJ1-1; 10 bases align to TRBD1. The trim removed 6 bases at V and 0 bases at J, leaving 4 bases unmatched. The CDR3 contains 15 residues. The germline V gene has CDR1 ENHRY and CDR2 SYGVKD.

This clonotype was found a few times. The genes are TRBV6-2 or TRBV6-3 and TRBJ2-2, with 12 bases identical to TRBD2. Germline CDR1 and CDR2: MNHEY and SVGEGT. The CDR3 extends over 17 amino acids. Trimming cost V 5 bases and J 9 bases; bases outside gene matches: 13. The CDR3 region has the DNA TGTGCCAGCAGTCACCGGACTAGCGGGGCCTCGCACTGGGAGCTGTTTTTT. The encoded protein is CASSHRTSGASHWELFF.

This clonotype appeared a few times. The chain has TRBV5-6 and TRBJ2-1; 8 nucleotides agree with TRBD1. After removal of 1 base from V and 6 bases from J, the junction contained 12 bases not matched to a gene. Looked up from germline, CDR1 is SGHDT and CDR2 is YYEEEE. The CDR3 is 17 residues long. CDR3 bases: TGTGCCAGCAGCTTGTTACTCGGACAGGGCTTGACCAATGAGCAGTTCTTC. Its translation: CASSLLLGQGLTNEQFF.

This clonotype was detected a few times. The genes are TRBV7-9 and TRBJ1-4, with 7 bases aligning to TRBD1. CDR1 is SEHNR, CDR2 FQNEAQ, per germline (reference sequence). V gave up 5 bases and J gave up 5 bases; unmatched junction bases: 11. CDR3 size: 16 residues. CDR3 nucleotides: TGTGCCAGCAGCCCCCCGACAGGGAGCGAAAATGAAAAACTGTTTTTT. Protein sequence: CASSPPTGSENEKLFF.

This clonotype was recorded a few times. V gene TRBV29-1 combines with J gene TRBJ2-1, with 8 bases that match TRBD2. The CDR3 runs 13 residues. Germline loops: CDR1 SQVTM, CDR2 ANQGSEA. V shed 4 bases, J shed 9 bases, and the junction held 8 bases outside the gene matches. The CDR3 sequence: CSVGRGGFGEQFF. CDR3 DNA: TGCAGCGTTGGACGGGGGGGTTTCGGTGAGCAGTTCTTC.

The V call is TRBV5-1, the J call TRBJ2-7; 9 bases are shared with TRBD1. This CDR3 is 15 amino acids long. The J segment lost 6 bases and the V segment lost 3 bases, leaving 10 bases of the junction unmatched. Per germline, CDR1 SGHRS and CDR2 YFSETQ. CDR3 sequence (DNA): TGCGCCAGCAGCTACTCCGGGACAGGGTTGGGCGAGCAGTACTTC. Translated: CASSYSGTGLGEQYF.

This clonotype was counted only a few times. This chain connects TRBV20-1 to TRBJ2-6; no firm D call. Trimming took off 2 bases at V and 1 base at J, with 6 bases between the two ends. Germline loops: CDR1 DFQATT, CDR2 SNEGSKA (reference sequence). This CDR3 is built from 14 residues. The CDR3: CSARPGSGANVLTF. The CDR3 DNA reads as TGCAGTGCTAGACCCGGGTCTGGGGCCAACGTCCTGACTTTC.

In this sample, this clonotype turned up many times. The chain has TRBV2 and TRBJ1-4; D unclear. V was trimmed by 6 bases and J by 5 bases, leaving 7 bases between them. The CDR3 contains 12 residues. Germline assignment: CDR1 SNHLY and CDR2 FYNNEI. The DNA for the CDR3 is TGTGCCAGCAGGACACTAAATGAAAAACTGTTTTTT. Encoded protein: CASRTLNEKLFF. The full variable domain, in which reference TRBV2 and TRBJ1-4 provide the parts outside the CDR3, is EPEVTQTPSHQVTQMGQEVILRCVPISNHLYFYWYRQILGQKVEFLVSFYNNEISEKSEIFDDQFSVERPDGSNFTLKIRSTKLEDSAMYFCASRTLNEKLFFGSGTQLSVL.